The 5 T cell receptor beta chains below all came from one sample that was sequenced in a study of cytomegalovirus exposure and HLA in healthy donors. The PCR used 60 Vbeta and 13 Jbeta primers. Libraries were prepared by immunoSEQ multiplex PCR; TCRdb keeps only in-frame clonotypes and omits some of them. The table includes roughly 130,000 clones, under 90% detected once. Sequencing used PBMCs. These receptors originate from a young man in good health and CMV-seronegative.

This clone occurred a few times. The genes are TRBV7-9 and TRBJ1-2; no reliable D call. The CDR3 runs 9 residues. The germline V and J ends were trimmed by 11 bases and 6 bases, with 7 bases remaining between them. Per the germline V gene, CDR1 is SEHNR and CDR2 is FQNEAQ (reference sequence). In DNA, the CDR3 is TGTGCCGCTGCGGATGGCTACACCTTC. Translating gives CAAADGYTF.

The table lists this clone with a count of one. The rearrangement joins TRBV7-6 to TRBJ2-3; tentative D call: TRBD1 (5 bases). The CDR3 runs 14 residues. V lost 2 bases to trimming and J lost 3 bases, with 9 bases between them. Germline lookup yields CDR1 SGHVS and CDR2 FNYEAQ. For the CDR3, the DNA is TGTGCCAGCAGCTTAAAGGCAGGGACAGATACGCAGTATTTT. Amino acid sequence: CASSLKAGTDTQYF.

This clone is a singleton in its sample. V usage is TRBV4-3 and J usage is TRBJ2-7; tentatively, D is TRBD2 (6 bases). This CDR3 has 15 residues. Trimming pared 1 base from V and 0 bases from J, leaving 10 bases between. The germline V gene has CDR1 LGHNA and CDR2 YSLEER. CDR3 sequence (DNA): TGCGCCAGCAGCCAAGGAGAGACTAGCTCCTACGAGCAGTACTTC. Translating it yields CASSQGETSSYEQYF.

This clone was recorded a few times. V and J are TRBV4-1 and TRBJ1-2; 8 bases fit TRBD1. CDR1 is MGHRA and CDR2 is YSYEKL in the germline V gene. J lost 7 bases, V lost 3 bases, and 10 bases had no gene match. CDR3 length: 15 residues. The CDR3, as DNA: TGCGCCAGCAGCCAGGCATTGACAGGGGCAGGTGGCTACACCTTC. Protein product: CASSQALTGAGGYTF.

CDR3 protein: CSVGRGAGSLAEAFF. Written as DNA, the CDR3 is TGCAGCGTTGGTCGGGGGGCAGGTAGTCTGGCTGAAGCTTTCTTT. The chain employs TRBV29-1 and TRBJ1-1; D perhaps matches TRBD1 (6 bases). Deletions cut 4 bases from V and 6 bases from J, with 21 bases between. CDR1 is SQVTM and CDR2 is ANQGSEA in the germline V gene. This CDR3 has 15 amino acids.